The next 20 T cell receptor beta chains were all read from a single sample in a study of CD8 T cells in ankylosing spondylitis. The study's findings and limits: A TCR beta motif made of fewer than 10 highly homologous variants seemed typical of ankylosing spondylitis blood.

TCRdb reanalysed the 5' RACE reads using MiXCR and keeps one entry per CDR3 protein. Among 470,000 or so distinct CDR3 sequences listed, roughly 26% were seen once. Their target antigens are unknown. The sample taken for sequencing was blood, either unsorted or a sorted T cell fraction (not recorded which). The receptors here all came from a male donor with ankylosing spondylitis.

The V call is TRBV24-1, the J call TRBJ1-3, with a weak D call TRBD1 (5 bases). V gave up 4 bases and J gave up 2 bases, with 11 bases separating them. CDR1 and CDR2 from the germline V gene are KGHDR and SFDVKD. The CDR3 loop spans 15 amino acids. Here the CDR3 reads CATSDPRGTGNTIYF. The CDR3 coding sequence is TGTGCCACCAGTGACCCACGGGGGACTGGAAACACCATATATTTT.

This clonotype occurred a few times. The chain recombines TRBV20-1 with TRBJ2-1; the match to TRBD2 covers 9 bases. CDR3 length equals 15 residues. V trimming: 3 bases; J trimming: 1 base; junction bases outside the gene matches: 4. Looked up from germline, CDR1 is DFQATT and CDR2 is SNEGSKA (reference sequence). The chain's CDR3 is CSASSSGVSYNEQFF. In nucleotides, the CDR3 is TGCAGTGCTAGTTCTAGCGGGGTTTCCTACAATGAGCAGTTCTTC.

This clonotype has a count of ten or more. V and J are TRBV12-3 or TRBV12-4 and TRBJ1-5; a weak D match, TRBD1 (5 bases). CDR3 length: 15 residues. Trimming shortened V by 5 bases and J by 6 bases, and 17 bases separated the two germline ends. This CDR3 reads CASSPREGVAQPQHF. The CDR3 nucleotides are TGTGCCAGCAGTCCTCGGGAAGGGGTGGCTCAGCCCCAGCATTTT.

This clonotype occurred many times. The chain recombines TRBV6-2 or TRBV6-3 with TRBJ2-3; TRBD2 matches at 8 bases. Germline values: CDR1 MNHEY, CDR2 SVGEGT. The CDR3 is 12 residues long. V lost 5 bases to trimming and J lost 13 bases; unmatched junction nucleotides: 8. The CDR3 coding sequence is TGTGCCAGCAGTCAGGACGGACTAGCCGAGTATTTT. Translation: CASSQDGLAEYF.

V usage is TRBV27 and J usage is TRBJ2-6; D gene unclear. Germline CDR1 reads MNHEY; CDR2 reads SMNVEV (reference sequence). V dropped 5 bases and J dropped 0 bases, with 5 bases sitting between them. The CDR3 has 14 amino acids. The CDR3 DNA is TGTGCCAGCAGTCAAAGCTCTGGGGCCAACGTCCTGACTTTC. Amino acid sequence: CASSQSSGANVLTF.

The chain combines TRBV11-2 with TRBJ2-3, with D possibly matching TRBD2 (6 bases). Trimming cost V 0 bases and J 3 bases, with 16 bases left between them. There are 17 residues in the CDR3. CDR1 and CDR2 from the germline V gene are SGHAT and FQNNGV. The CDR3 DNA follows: TGTGCCAGCAGCTTAGATCGGGCCGCGGGAAGGACAGATACGCAGTATTTT. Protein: CASSLDRAAGRTDTQYF.

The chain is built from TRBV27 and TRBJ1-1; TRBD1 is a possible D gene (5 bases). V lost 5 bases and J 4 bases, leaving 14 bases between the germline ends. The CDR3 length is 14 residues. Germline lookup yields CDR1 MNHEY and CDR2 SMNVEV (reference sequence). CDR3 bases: TGTGCCAGCAGTAGCAGGGTTGTAGGCACTGAAGCTTTCTTT. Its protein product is CASSSRVVGTEAFF.

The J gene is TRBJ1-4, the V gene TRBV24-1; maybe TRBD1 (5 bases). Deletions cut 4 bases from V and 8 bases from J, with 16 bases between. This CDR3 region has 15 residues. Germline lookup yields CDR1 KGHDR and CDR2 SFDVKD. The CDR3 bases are TGTGCCACCAGTGACCCCAGGGCGGTTGGAGAAAAACTGTTTTTT. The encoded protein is CATSDPRAVGEKLFF.

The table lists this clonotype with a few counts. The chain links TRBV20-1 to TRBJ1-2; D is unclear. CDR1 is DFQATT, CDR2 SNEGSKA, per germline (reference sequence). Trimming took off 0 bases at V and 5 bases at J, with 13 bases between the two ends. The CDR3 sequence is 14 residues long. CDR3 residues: CSARDARASYGYTF. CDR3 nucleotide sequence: TGCAGTGCTAGAGATGCCAGAGCCAGTTATGGCTACACCTTC.

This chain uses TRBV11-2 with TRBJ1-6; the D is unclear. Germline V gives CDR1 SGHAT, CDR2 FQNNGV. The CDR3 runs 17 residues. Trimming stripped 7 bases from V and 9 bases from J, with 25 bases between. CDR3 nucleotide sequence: TGTGCCAGCACCAAACCTACACATCAGGAAGGATTTTCACCCCTCCACTTT. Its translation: CASTKPTHQEGFSPLHF.

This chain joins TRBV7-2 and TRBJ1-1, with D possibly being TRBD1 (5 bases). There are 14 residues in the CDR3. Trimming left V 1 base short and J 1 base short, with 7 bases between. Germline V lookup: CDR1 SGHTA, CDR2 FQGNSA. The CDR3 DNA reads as TGTGCCAGCAGCTTAGTACAGGCGAACACTGAAGCTTTCTTT. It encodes CASSLVQANTEAFF.

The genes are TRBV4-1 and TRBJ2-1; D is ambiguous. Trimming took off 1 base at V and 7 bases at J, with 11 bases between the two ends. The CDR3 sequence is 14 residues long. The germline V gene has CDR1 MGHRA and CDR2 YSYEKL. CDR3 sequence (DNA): TGCGCCAGCAGCCAAGTTGTGGGAAGGAATGAGCAGTTCTTC. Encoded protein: CASSQVVGRNEQFF.

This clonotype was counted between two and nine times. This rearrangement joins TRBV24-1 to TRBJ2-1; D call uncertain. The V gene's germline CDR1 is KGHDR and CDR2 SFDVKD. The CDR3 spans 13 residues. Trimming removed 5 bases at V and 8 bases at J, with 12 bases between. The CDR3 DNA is TGTGCCACCAGTGTTTCGCATTCGGATGAGCAGTTCTTC. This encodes CATSVSHSDEQFF.

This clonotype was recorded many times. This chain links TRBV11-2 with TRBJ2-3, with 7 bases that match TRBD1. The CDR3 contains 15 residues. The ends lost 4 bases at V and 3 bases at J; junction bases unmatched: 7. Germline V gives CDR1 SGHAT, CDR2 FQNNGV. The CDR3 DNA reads TGTGCCAGCAGCTCACCGGGACAGCAGACAGATACGCAGTATTTT. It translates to CASSSPGQQTDTQYF.

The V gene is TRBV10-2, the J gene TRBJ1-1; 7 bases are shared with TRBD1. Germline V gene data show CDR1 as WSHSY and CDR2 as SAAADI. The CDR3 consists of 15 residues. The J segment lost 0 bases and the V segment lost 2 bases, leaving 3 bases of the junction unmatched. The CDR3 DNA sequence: TGCGCCAGCAGTGAGACCGGGACAGTGAACACTGAAGCTTTCTTT. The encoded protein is CASSETGTVNTEAFF.

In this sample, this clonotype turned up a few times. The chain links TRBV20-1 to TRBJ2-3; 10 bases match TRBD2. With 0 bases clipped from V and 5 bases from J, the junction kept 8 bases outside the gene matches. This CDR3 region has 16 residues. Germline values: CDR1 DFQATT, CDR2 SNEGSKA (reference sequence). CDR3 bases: TGCAGTGCTAGAGATGTAGCTAGCGGGAGAGTAGATACGCAGTATTTT. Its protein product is CSARDVASGRVDTQYF.

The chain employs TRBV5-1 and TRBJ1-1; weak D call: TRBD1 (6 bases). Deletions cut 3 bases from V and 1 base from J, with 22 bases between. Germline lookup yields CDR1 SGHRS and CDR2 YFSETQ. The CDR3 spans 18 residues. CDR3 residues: CASSYLPGHLAANTEAFF. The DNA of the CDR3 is TGCGCCAGCAGCTACTTACCGGGACACCTTGCCGCGAACACTGAAGCTTTCTTT.

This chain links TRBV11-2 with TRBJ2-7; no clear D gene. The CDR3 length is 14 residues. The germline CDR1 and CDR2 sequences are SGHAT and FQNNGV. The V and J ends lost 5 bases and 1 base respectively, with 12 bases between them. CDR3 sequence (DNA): TGTGCCAGCAGCCCTTTCGGCGGATCCTACGAGCAGTACTTC. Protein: CASSPFGGSYEQYF.

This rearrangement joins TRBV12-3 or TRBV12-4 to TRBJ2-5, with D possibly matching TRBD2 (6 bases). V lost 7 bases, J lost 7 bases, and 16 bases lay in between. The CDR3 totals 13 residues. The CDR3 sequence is CASTLTVEGTQYF. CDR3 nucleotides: TGTGCCAGCACCTTGACCGTGGAGGGGACCCAGTACTTC.

CDR3 sequence reads: CSVATLGAYEQFF. In DNA, the CDR3 is TGCAGCGTTGCCACACTAGGCGCCTATGAGCAGTTCTTC. The V and J genes are TRBV29-1 and TRBJ2-1; perhaps TRBD2 as D (5 bases). Trimming stripped 4 bases from V and 8 bases from J, with 15 bases between. The CDR3 is 13 amino acids. The germline V gene has CDR1 SQVTM and CDR2 ANQGSEA.